Listed here are 13 T cell receptor beta chains from one sample, sequenced in a study of identical twins. MiXCR, run by TCRdb on the 5' RACE reads, gives a single entry per CDR3 protein. The sample includes some 600,000 distinct CDR3 sequences, 7% to 7.5% of them seen just once. The data were also submitted as part of a second study, on yellow fever vaccine responses in identical twins.

Sequenced sample: PBMCs. The receptors stem from a woman aged 18-29 years in good health.

In its sample, this clonotype was seen a few times. V and J are TRBV24-1 and TRBJ2-1; D perhaps matches TRBD2 (5 bases). This CDR3 comprises 12 residues. Trimming cost V 3 bases and J 10 bases, with 9 bases left between them. Per the germline V gene, CDR1 is KGHDR and CDR2 is SFDVKD. The CDR3 sequence: CATSDVAREQFF. Here the CDR3 DNA reads TGTGCCACCAGTGATGTAGCGAGGGAGCAGTTCTTC.

The chain combines TRBV24-1 with TRBJ2-7; 10 bases agree with TRBD1. V trimming: 7 bases; J trimming: 3 bases; junction bases outside the gene matches: 5. The CDR3 is 14 residues long. The germline gives CDR1 KGHDR, CDR2 SFDVKD. DNA of the CDR3: TGTGCCACCAGGTCGGGACAGGGGTTCTACGAGCAGTACTTC. Protein: CATRSGQGFYEQYF.

This clonotype was seen a handful of times. V and J are TRBV20-1 and TRBJ2-1; TRBD2 matches 13 bases. The germline gives CDR1 DFQATT, CDR2 SNEGSKA (reference sequence). V was pared by 3 bases and J by 7 bases, with 3 bases of the junction left unmatched. The length of the CDR3 is 14 residues. The DNA of the CDR3 is TGCAGTGCTAGTACTAGCGGGGGGGTAAATGAGCAGTTCTTC. It translates to CSASTSGGVNEQFF.

This clonotype was found many times. The chain uses TRBV28 and TRBJ2-3; D unresolved. The CDR3 length is 12 residues. Trimming cost V 1 base and J 10 bases, with 9 bases left between them. The germline gives CDR1 MDHEN, CDR2 SYDVKM. CDR3 sequence reads: CASSLLGRAQYF. In DNA form, the CDR3 reads TGTGCCAGCAGTTTATTAGGTCGTGCGCAGTATTTT.

The chain carries TRBV28 and TRBJ2-7; a possible D gene is TRBD1 (5 bases). The CDR3 length is 14 residues. Germline V gene lookup returns CDR1 MDHEN and CDR2 SYDVKM. V was shortened by 6 bases and J by 2 bases, with 14 bases between the two germline ends. This CDR3 is CASRPNRYTYEQYF. DNA of the CDR3: TGTGCCAGCAGGCCAAACAGGTACACCTACGAGCAGTACTTC.

This clonotype came up many times. J is TRBJ1-3 and V is TRBV6-5; no definite D call. Germline loops: CDR1 MNHEY, CDR2 SVGAGI. The CDR3 totals 12 residues. The V and J ends lost 6 bases and 1 base respectively, with 4 bases between them. DNA for the CDR3: TGTGCCAGCAGGGGGTCTGGAAACACCATATATTTT. Protein product: CASRGSGNTIYF.

This clonotype has only a few counts. This sequence joins TRBV29-1 and TRBJ2-4; TRBD2 matches 12 bases. V lost 0 bases, J lost 0 bases, and 18 bases stayed unmatched. CDR1 is SQVTM and CDR2 is ANQGSEA in the germline V gene. The CDR3 loop spans 22 amino acids. CDR3 nucleotides: TGCAGCGTTGAAGATCGCGGGGACCGACTAGCGGGAGATGGTATAGCCAAAAACATTCAGTACTTC. The encoded protein is CSVEDRGDRLAGDGIAKNIQYF.

This clonotype was picked up a small number of times. CDR3 in amino acids: CASSLSDLAGGADTQYF. The CDR3 bases are TGTGCCAGCAGCTTGTCGGACCTAGCGGGAGGGGCAGATACGCAGTATTTT. This sequence joins TRBV7-2 and TRBJ2-3, with 12 positions matching TRBD2. Germline V CDR1 and CDR2: SGHTA, FQGNSA. The CDR3 has 17 amino acids. Trimming took 3 bases from V and 4 from J; bases not matched to a gene: 8. Supplemented by reference TRBV7-2 and TRBJ2-3, the full variable domain reads GAGVSQSPSNKVTEKGKDVELRCDPISGHTALYWYRQSLGQGLEFLIYFQGNSAPDKSGLPSDRFSAERTGGSVSTLTIQRTQQEDSAVYLCASSLSDLAGGADTQYFGPGTRLTVL.

In its sample, this clonotype was seen many times. The rearrangement joins TRBV11-2 to TRBJ2-2, with TRBD2 matching over 9 bases. Looked up from germline, CDR1 is SGHAT and CDR2 is FQNNGV. This CDR3 is built from 17 residues. With V trimmed by 2 bases and J by 5 bases, 9 bases remained unmatched. CDR3 loop: CASSLLGGLAWTGELFF. As DNA, the CDR3 is TGTGCCAGCAGCTTATTGGGGGGACTAGCATGGACCGGGGAGCTGTTTTTT.

This clonotype was counted between two and nine times. The chain links TRBV20-1 to TRBJ2-3, with D possibly being TRBD2 (6 bases). V was cut by 0 bases and J by 6 bases, with 13 bases left in between. This CDR3 contains 14 residues. Looked up from germline, CDR1 is DFQATT and CDR2 is SNEGSKA (reference sequence). CDR3 DNA: TGCAGTGCTAGAGATACGGAGGGGAGGGATACGCAGTATTTT. The encoded protein is CSARDTEGRDTQYF.

The CDR3 spells CSASAQWGASGTGELFF. CDR3 nucleotide sequence: TGCAGTGCTAGCGCCCAGTGGGGGGCCTCGGGTACCGGGGAGCTGTTTTTT. V usage is TRBV20-1 and J usage is TRBJ2-2; tentatively, D is TRBD1 or TRBD2 (6 bases each). The CDR3 spans 17 residues. Looked up from germline, CDR1 is DFQATT and CDR2 is SNEGSKA (reference sequence). V lost 3 bases, J lost 5 bases, and 22 bases lay in between.

The rearrangement joins TRBV12-3 or TRBV12-4 to TRBJ2-2, with D possibly being TRBD1 or TRBD2 (5 bases each). With 5 bases removed from V and 4 bases from J, the gap between germline ends came to 14 bases. The CDR3 spans 15 residues. The CDR3 bases are TGTGCCAGCAGTCCGCCGGGACCCACCACCGGGGAGCTGTTTTTT. It translates to CASSPPGPTTGELFF.

This clonotype has ten or more counts. The V and J genes are TRBV10-2 and TRBJ2-2, with no clear D. V was trimmed by 6 bases and J by 6 bases, leaving 14 bases between them. This CDR3 contains 14 residues. From germline, CDR1 is WSHSY and CDR2 SAAADI. The CDR3 DNA is TGCGCCAGCAGCCACCCTACTGTCTCCGGGGAGCTGTTTTTT. It yields the protein CASSHPTVSGELFF.